The source of this TCR beta chain is a study of immune cell composition in non-small cell lung cancer. Study information: Lung adenocarcinoma or squamous carcinoma made up most tumours.

The normal lung sample lay at least 3 cm, and maximally far, from the tumour. Frozen unsorted single-cell suspensions supplied the genomic DNA. Comment on this clone: Its antigen is unknown.

Profiled with immunoSEQ multiplex PCR; TCRdb holds only in-frame clones, not every one. The sample contains several thousand clones, 65% to 70% of which appear only once. General observations from the study: Roughly 82% of squamous and under 35% of adenocarcinoma cases had tumour-associated clones >0.5%.

V was pared by 3 bases and J by 5 bases, with 15 bases between. The germline V gene has CDR1 SGDLS and CDR2 YYNGEE. The CDR3 has 15 residues. V and J are TRBV9 and TRBJ1-5; tentative D call: TRBD1 (6 bases). The sequence was collected from a human donor with non-small cell lung cancer. The sample was non-adjacent lung tissue. The CDR3 DNA follows: TGTGCCAGCAGCGAAGGCAGGGGTAGGCATCAGCCCCAGCATTTT. The encoded protein is CASSEGRGRHQPQHF.